Shown below are 27 T cell receptor beta chains from a single sample sequenced in a study of graft-versus-host responses after intestinal transplantation. Their cognate antigens are unknown. Here immunoSEQ multiplex PCR was the method, and the copy in TCRdb shows in-frame clones only, minus some. Altogether 90,000 to 150,000 clones are present, roughly 96% being singletons, with the ten largest covering roughly 3.5%. Sequencing was performed on unstimulated CD8+ T cells sorted from spleen or lymph node cells, taken before intestinal transplant. The receptors originated from a human donor who received an intestinal transplant.

The gene calls are TRBV30 and TRBJ2-4; unclear D gene. There are 14 residues in the CDR3. The V and J ends lost 3 bases and 5 bases respectively, with 14 bases between them. Germline values: CDR1 GTSNPN, CDR2 SVGIG (reference sequence). The CDR3 DNA reads TGTGCCTGGAGCGCCTGGACGATCGAAAACATTCAGTACTTC. It specifies CAWSAWTIENIQYF.

This chain connects TRBV5-6 to TRBJ1-1, with no clear D. V shed 0 bases and J shed 4 bases, with 13 bases lying between them. Germline CDR1 is SGHDT and CDR2 is YYEEEE. The CDR3 length is 15 residues. The CDR3, as DNA: TGTGCCAGCAGCTTGGAGGGTATGGGAGCCACTGAAGCTTTCTTT. Its translation: CASSLEGMGATEAFF.

This chain links TRBV6-7 with TRBJ2-7; TRBD2 might be the D (6 bases). TRBV6-7 is an open reading frame, and its role is uncertain. The CDR3 totals 14 residues. V gave up 8 bases and J gave up 2 bases, with 16 bases separating them. This CDR3 reads CASPVRDSTYEQYF. The CDR3 region has the DNA TGTGCCAGCCCCGTGCGGGATTCCACCTACGAGCAGTACTTC.

This clone was seen just once. V usage is TRBV7-9 and J usage is TRBJ2-5; 9 nucleotides agree with TRBD1. The DNA end is more similar to TRBJ2-7, so the J call may be wrong. Per germline, CDR1 SEHNR and CDR2 FQNEAQ (reference sequence). The length of the CDR3 is 18 residues. CDR3 sequence reads: CASSHPPSGTGSSYEQYF. The CDR3 coding sequence is TGTGCCAGCAGCCATCCGCCATCCGGGACAGGGAGCTCCTACGAGCAGTACTTC.

This rearrangement joins TRBV4-1 to TRBJ1-5; D call uncertain. CDR1 is MGHRA and CDR2 is YSYEKL in the germline V gene. The V gene lost 0 bases and the J gene lost 0 bases, with 9 bases spanning the gap. This CDR3 contains 16 residues. CDR3 coding DNA: TGCGCCAGCAGCCAAGACGGTCCCGATAGCAATCAGCCCCAGCATTTT. As protein: CASSQDGPDSNQPQHF.

The V gene is TRBV18, the J gene TRBJ2-1, with TRBD2 matching over 11 bases. Trimming at V came to 4 bases and at J to 8 bases, leaving 7 bases not matched to a gene. Germline-derived CDR1 and CDR2 are KGHSH and LQKENI. The CDR3 has 15 amino acids. DNA of the CDR3: TGTGCCAGCTCACTAGCGGGAGGGCCAAGCGATGAGCAGTTCTTC. It encodes CASSLAGGPSDEQFF.

The chain combines TRBV19 with TRBJ2-7; tentatively, D is TRBD2 (5 bases). V was pared by 3 bases and J by 4 bases, with 10 bases between. The germline CDR1 and CDR2 sequences are LNHDA and SQIVND (reference sequence). The CDR3 runs to 13 residues. The CDR3 spells CASSIGLSYEQYF. DNA for the CDR3: TGTGCCAGTAGTATTGGACTCTCTTACGAGCAGTACTTC.

V gene TRBV9 combines with J gene TRBJ1-2; no firm D call. The V gene's germline CDR1 is SGDLS and CDR2 YYNGEE. The CDR3 spans 14 residues. V was trimmed by 0 bases and J by 1 base, leaving 7 bases between them. CDR3 DNA sequence: TGTGCCAGCAGCGTAGACCTGGGTAACTATGGCTACACCTTC. The encoded protein is CASSVDLGNYGYTF.

The V and J genes are TRBV6-1 and TRBJ2-1; 8 positions match TRBD2. The ends lost 3 bases at V and 0 bases at J; junction bases unmatched: 10. Germline V gene sequence: CDR1 MNHNS, CDR2 SASEGT. This CDR3 has 18 residues. CDR3 in amino acids: CASSEGIAGSSSYNEQFF. The CDR3 DNA follows: TGTGCCAGCAGTGAGGGAATAGCGGGGTCGAGCTCCTACAATGAGCAGTTCTTC.

The chain couples TRBV5-5 to TRBJ2-2, with TRBD1 matching over 7 bases. Germline CDR1 is SGHKS and CDR2 is YYEKEE (reference sequence). This CDR3 is 15 amino acids long. The V gene end was trimmed by 5 bases and the J gene end by 5 bases; junction bases not matched to a gene: 9. The CDR3 coding sequence is TGTGCCAGCAGTGCGGACAGGATGAGGACCGGGGAGCTGTTTTTT. Its translation: CASSADRMRTGELFF.

Only one count was recorded for this clone. The chain uses TRBV30 and TRBJ2-5; tentatively, D is TRBD2 (6 bases). With the DNA end fitting TRBJ2-7 better, the J assignment may be wrong. From germline, CDR1 is GTSNPN and CDR2 SVGIG (reference sequence). This CDR3 has 14 residues. This CDR3 reads CAWSVGRGSNEQYF. CDR3 in DNA: TGTGCCTGGAGTGTGGGGCGGGGAAGCAACGAGCAGTACTTC.

The chain carries TRBV27 and TRBJ2-1; TRBD1 might be the D (5 bases). V lost 6 bases, J lost 8 bases, and 20 bases lay in between. Per germline, CDR1 MNHEY and CDR2 SMNVEV (reference sequence). The CDR3 length is 15 residues. The CDR3: CASRAKSGAWDEQFF. CDR3 bases: TGTGCCAGCAGAGCCAAAAGTGGGGCTTGGGATGAGCAGTTCTTC.

The genes are TRBV2 and TRBJ1-5, with D possibly matching TRBD1 (5 bases). The germline gives CDR1 SNHLY, CDR2 FYNNEI. This CDR3 is built from 16 residues. Trimming removed 2 bases at V and 6 bases at J, with 17 bases between. This chain's CDR3 is CASSEWGSVLFQPQHF. CDR3 nucleotides: TGTGCCAGCAGTGAATGGGGGTCTGTATTATTTCAGCCCCAGCATTTT.

The rearrangement links TRBV4-1 to TRBJ2-1; 8 bases are a match to TRBD2. J was trimmed by 2 bases and V by 0 bases; bases with no gene match: 6. The V gene's germline CDR1 is MGHRA and CDR2 YSYEKL. The CDR3 is 17 residues long. Here the CDR3 DNA reads TGCGCCAGCAGCCAAGAATTAACGGGAGGGCCCTACAATGAGCAGTTCTTC. It codes for CASSQELTGGPYNEQFF.

As regards this clone: This CDR3 is also generated by other DNA sequences in the sample. The J gene is TRBJ2-7, the V gene TRBV11-2; D is ambiguous. The CDR3 is 13 residues long. Deletions cut 5 bases from V and 0 bases from J, with 8 bases between. The V gene's germline CDR1 is SGHAT and CDR2 FQNNGV. The CDR3, as DNA: TGTGCCAGCAGCCTCGGGCACTCCTACGAGCAGTACTTC. Translation gives CASSLGHSYEQYF.

This clone was seen once. The V gene is TRBV27, the J gene TRBJ2-1; TRBD2 matches 9 bases. Trimming cost V 6 bases and J 7 bases; bases outside gene matches: 10. The CDR3 covers 15 residues. CDR1 MNHEY and CDR2 SMNVEV come from the germline V gene (reference sequence). The CDR3 reads CASSIAGVALNEQFF. Here the CDR3 DNA reads TGTGCCAGCAGCATAGCGGGAGTGGCTTTAAATGAGCAGTTCTTC.

This clone was recorded only once. The V call is TRBV27, the J call TRBJ1-5; TRBD1 aligns across 7 bases. CDR3 size: 15 residues. The junction had 6 bases not matched to a gene; V was cut back by 0 bases and J by 7 bases. The germline CDR1 and CDR2 sequences are MNHEY and SMNVEV (reference sequence). This chain's CDR3 is CASSLSAGGGQPQHF. The CDR3 nucleotides are TGTGCCAGCAGTTTATCAGCAGGGGGTGGGCAGCCCCAGCATTTT.

The CDR3 bases are TGCGCCAGCAGCCATGGGGGACAGGGGGCAGGAAACACCATATATTTT. This translates into CASSHGGQGAGNTIYF. V is TRBV4-1 and J is TRBJ1-3; 12 bases line up with TRBD1. CDR3 length: 16 residues. CDR1 is MGHRA, CDR2 YSYEKL, per germline. Losses at the gene ends were 3 bases for V and 4 bases for J; bases not matched to a gene: 4.

V is TRBV27 and J is TRBJ2-7; tentatively, D is TRBD1 or TRBD2 (6 bases each). V gave up 11 bases and J gave up 0 bases, with 14 bases separating them. The germline gives CDR1 MNHEY, CDR2 SMNVEV (reference sequence). This CDR3 is 13 amino acids long. In nucleotides, the CDR3 is TGTGCCGTCCAAGGGGGGAGCTCCTACGAGCAGTACTTC. Translating it yields CAVQGGSSYEQYF.

Here the CDR3 reads CSVELSRRPGETQYF. In DNA form, the CDR3 reads TGCAGCGTTGAGCTGAGCCGGAGACCTGGAGAGACCCAGTACTTC. This chain uses TRBV29-1 with TRBJ2-5, with no clear D. Trimming took off 3 bases at V and 4 bases at J, with 18 bases between the two ends. The germline CDR1 and CDR2 sequences are SQVTM and ANQGSEA. This CDR3 contains 15 residues.

The chain has TRBV5-5 and TRBJ2-7, with D perhaps assigned TRBD1 or TRBD2 (5 bases each). Germline V lookup: CDR1 SGHKS, CDR2 YYEKEE (reference sequence). The length of the CDR3 is 18 residues. Trimming took 0 bases from V and 0 from J, leaving 19 bases between them. The CDR3 nucleotides are TGTGCCAGCAGCTTGGCTGGAAGAGGGGCCAGGGCCTCCTACGAGCAGTACTTC. Translation: CASSLAGRGARASYEQYF.

V gene TRBV6-5 combines with J gene TRBJ1-1; tentatively, D is TRBD1 (5 bases). Trimming stripped 2 bases from V and 5 bases from J, with 18 bases between. In germline, CDR1 is MNHEY, CDR2 SVGAGI. This CDR3 spans 16 amino acids. The CDR3 region is CASSYPRDGRDTEAFF. CDR3 bases: TGTGCCAGCAGTTACCCGAGGGACGGTAGAGATACTGAAGCTTTCTTT.

V usage is TRBV7-9 and J usage is TRBJ2-7, with D possibly matching TRBD1 (7 bases). The CDR3 is 15 residues long. V dropped 4 bases and J dropped 3 bases, with 16 bases sitting between them. CDR1 is SEHNR and CDR2 is FQNEAQ in the germline V gene (reference sequence). The CDR3 reads CASSSPTGTGYEQYF. CDR3 DNA: TGTGCCAGCAGCTCCCCGACAGGGACTGGCTACGAGCAGTACTTC.

A remark on this clone: Other DNA sequences in the sample encode the same CDR3. The V gene is TRBV19, the J gene TRBJ2-7; D is ambiguous. Germline V gene lookup returns CDR1 LNHDA and CDR2 SQIVND (reference sequence). The CDR3 runs 14 residues. Trimming removed 2 bases at V and 1 base at J, with 9 bases between. The CDR3 reads CASSISATSYEQYF. The CDR3 coding sequence is TGTGCCAGTAGTATATCGGCGACATCCTACGAGCAGTACTTC.

The chain is built from TRBV27 and TRBJ2-1; 12 bases match TRBD2. V gave up 9 bases and J gave up 4 bases; unmatched junction bases: 4. The CDR3 totals 14 residues. CDR1 MNHEY and CDR2 SMNVEV come from the germline V gene (reference sequence). This CDR3 reads CASGGTSGYNEQFF. As DNA, the CDR3 is TGTGCCAGTGGGGGGACTAGCGGGTACAATGAGCAGTTCTTC.

The rearrangement uses TRBV15 and TRBJ2-7; TRBD1 is a possible D gene (6 bases). The CDR3 length is 12 residues. Looked up from germline, CDR1 is LNHNV and CDR2 is YYDKDF (reference sequence). The V end lost 3 bases, the J end lost 3 bases, and 6 bases lay between the germline ends. CDR3 DNA sequence: TGTGCCACCAGCAGGGACAGCTACGAGCAGTACTTC. It translates to CATSRDSYEQYF.

This clone was detected only once. The V call is TRBV11-2, the J call TRBJ2-1; 8 bases are a match to TRBD1. CDR3 length: 17 residues. CDR1 and CDR2 (germline): SGHAT, FQNNGV. J lost 7 bases, V lost 5 bases, and 16 bases had no gene match. CDR3 protein: CASSKKSGGHPTNEQFF. The CDR3 nucleotides are TGTGCCAGCAGCAAAAAGTCAGGGGGCCACCCTACTAATGAGCAGTTCTTC.